The clone carrying this T cell receptor beta chain was found once. This entry belongs to a study of T cell responses to AZD1222 COVID-19 vaccine. The CDR3 has 15 residues. The V gene end was trimmed by 4 bases and the J gene end by 1 base; junction bases not matched to a gene: 3. Per the germline V gene, CDR1 is ENHRY and CDR2 is SYGVKD. TCRdb keeps only in-frame clones here, not all; method: immunoSEQ multiplex PCR. Of roughly 66,000 clones in the sample, roughly four fifths were seen once. Sequencing was performed on peripheral blood, taken on day 0 of AZD1222 vaccination. The chain couples TRBV10-3 to TRBJ2-3; 9 bases match TRBD2. This TCR was sampled from an adult in good health. CDR3 DNA: TGTGCCATCAGTGTTCGCGGGGGGGGCACAGATACGCAGTATTTT. This gives the protein CAISVRGGGTDTQYF.